These 18 T cell receptor beta chains were all obtained from the same sample, sequenced in a study of blood T cells in healthy people across ages. Using a J-beta primer mix together with a sample-barcoded 5' primer, a second PCR was run for about 7 to 12 cycles. Via MiXCR, TCRdb re-called the 5' RACE reads, giving one row per CDR3 protein. The repertoire consists of around 1,900,000 distinct CDR3 sequences, with approximately 39% occurring once and the leading ten covering 23%. Specimen: blood. These receptors originate from a human donor in good health.

This clonotype was found a few times. The V gene is TRBV6-1, the J gene TRBJ2-7, with D uncertain. The CDR3 runs to 17 residues. The germline V gene encodes CDR1 MNHNS and CDR2 SASEGT. Between the trimmed V and J ends, which lost 5 bases and 2 bases, there was a span of 22 bases. As DNA, the CDR3 is TGTGCCAGCAGTAGGGCCTCGGCGGCAGGCTTCCCCTACGAGCAGTACTTC. Translated, it gives CASSRASAAGFPYEQYF.

A word on this clonotype: A much bigger clone sits one base away, suggesting this may be a read error. This rearrangement joins TRBV7-9 to TRBJ2-3; a weak D match, TRBD2 (6 bases). Germline V lookup: CDR1 SEHNR, CDR2 FQNEAQ (reference sequence). This CDR3 spans 16 amino acids. CDR3 loop: CASSLGRLGFTDAQYF. DNA of the CDR3: TGTGCCAGCAGCTTAGGAAGACTAGGTTTCACAGATGCGCAGTATTTT.

This clonotype was observed a handful of times. The chain is built from TRBV7-2 and TRBJ1-2, with D possibly TRBD1 on 6 matching bases. CDR1 is SGHTA and CDR2 is FQGNSA in the germline V gene. V was trimmed by 5 bases and J by 5 bases, leaving 18 bases between them. This CDR3 region has 15 residues. CDR3 in amino acids: CASSPTTGRTYGYTF. DNA of the CDR3: TGTGCCAGCAGCCCAACGACAGGCCGAACTTATGGCTACACCTTC.

The chain couples TRBV7-9 to TRBJ2-7; D is undetermined. Trimming stripped 0 bases from V and 1 base from J, with 13 bases between. The germline gives CDR1 SEHNR, CDR2 FQNEAQ (reference sequence). The CDR3 length is 16 residues. DNA for the CDR3: TGTGCCAGCAGCTTAGCCCCCGGGCGCGGTTCCTACGAGCAGTACTTC. Translating gives CASSLAPGRGSYEQYF.

Worth noting for this clonotype: Just one base apart from a much larger clone, this may be a read error. This chain uses TRBV27 with TRBJ1-2; D may be TRBD1 (6 bases). Germline V gene sequence: CDR1 MNHEY, CDR2 SMNVEV (reference sequence). CDR3 length equals 16 residues. The CDR3 DNA reads as TGTGCCAGCGGTTTATCTCGGTCAGGGGCGGCCTATGGCTACACCTTC. Encoded protein: CASGLSRSGAAYGYTF.

About this clonotype itself: Its ends do not fully match the called genes, so a read error is possible. This chain links TRBV4-3 with TRBJ2-1; 8 positions match TRBD2. The CDR3 length is 15 residues. CDR1 and CDR2 from the germline V gene are LGHNA and YSLEER. DNA for the CDR3: TGCGCCAGCAGCCAAGATACTAGCGGCTACAATGAGCGGTTCTTC. Protein: CASSQDTSGYNERFF.

The J gene is TRBJ1-1, the V gene TRBV12-3 or TRBV12-4; tentatively, D is TRBD1 (6 bases). CDR3 length equals 13 residues. Trimming cost V 3 bases and J 4 bases, with 9 bases left between them. CDR3 region: CASSFNRATEAFF. CDR3 bases: TGTGCCAGCAGTTTTAACAGGGCCACTGAAGCTTTCTTT.

This clonotype was observed a handful of times. This chain joins TRBV6-5 and TRBJ1-2; TRBD1 matches 11 bases. Losses at the gene ends were 4 bases for V and 5 bases for J; bases not matched to a gene: 9. Germline lookup yields CDR1 MNHEY and CDR2 SVGAGI. The CDR3 is 16 residues long. The CDR3 spells CASSSEFGTGGYGYTF. The CDR3, as DNA: TGTGCCAGCAGTTCCGAATTCGGGACAGGGGGTTATGGCTACACCTTC.

The rearrangement uses TRBV20-1 and TRBJ2-7; 9 nucleotides match TRBD1. CDR1 is DFQATT, CDR2 SNEGSKA, per germline (reference sequence). Trimming at V came to 5 bases and at J to 2 bases, leaving 10 bases not matched to a gene. The CDR3 spans 15 residues. The CDR3 coding sequence is TGCAGTGCTGCTCGGGGACAGGGAATGGCCTACGAGCAGTACTTC. It yields the protein CSAARGQGMAYEQYF.

The chain links TRBV6-6 to TRBJ1-2; no reliable D call. The CDR3 loop spans 16 amino acids. V was shortened by 0 bases and J by 0 bases, with 11 bases between the two germline ends. CDR1 is MNHNY, CDR2 SVGAGI, per germline (reference sequence). The DNA for the CDR3 is TGTGCCAGCAGTTACTCGAAAAGGGATGCTAACTATGGCTACACCTTC. It is translated as CASSYSKRDANYGYTF.

The gene calls are TRBV12-3 or TRBV12-4 and TRBJ1-2; D is uncertain. V lost 5 bases to trimming and J lost 8 bases, with 21 bases between them. The CDR3 length is 15 residues. The CDR3 loop reads CASSPKPQLFIGYTF. In DNA form, the CDR3 reads TGTGCCAGCAGTCCTAAGCCCCAACTCTTTATAGGCTACACCTTC.

This chain connects TRBV6-1 to TRBJ2-7; D call uncertain. The CDR3 contains 15 residues. V was pared by 6 bases and J by 2 bases, with 17 bases between. The germline gives CDR1 MNHNS, CDR2 SASEGT. This chain's CDR3 is CASSLSRFSPYEQYF. As DNA, the CDR3 is TGTGCCAGCAGCCTCAGCCGATTTTCTCCCTACGAGCAGTACTTC.

The V call is TRBV5-1, the J call TRBJ2-2, with D perhaps matching TRBD2 (5 bases). CDR1 and CDR2 from the germline V gene are SGHRS and YFSETQ. Trimming took off 6 bases at V and 0 bases at J, with 12 bases between the two ends. The CDR3 length is 15 residues. CDR3 residues: CASNPGGTNTGELFF. The DNA for the CDR3 is TGCGCCAGCAACCCCGGAGGCACGAACACCGGGGAGCTGTTTTTT. Full variable domain (outside the CDR3, taken from reference TRBV5-1 and TRBJ2-2): KAGVTQTPRYLIKTRGQQVTLSCSPISGHRSVSWYQQTPGQGLQFLFEYFSETQRNKGNFPGRFSGRQFSNSRSEMNVSTLELGDSALYLCASNPGGTNTGELFFGEGSRLTVL.

This chain uses TRBV20-1 with TRBJ1-2, with a possible D match to TRBD1 (5 bases). CDR1 is DFQATT, CDR2 SNEGSKA, per germline (reference sequence). The V end lost 6 bases, the J end lost 4 bases, and 21 bases lay between the germline ends. This CDR3 region has 15 residues. The CDR3, as DNA: TGCAGTGCCCCACACCAGGCCGACGGGGGCTATGGCTACACCTTC. Translated, it gives CSAPHQADGGYGYTF.

The sample holds a few counts of this clonotype. The chain links TRBV28 to TRBJ2-5; D may be TRBD2 (5 bases). The J call is doubtful: the DNA matches TRBJ2-7 better. The CDR3 spans 13 residues. Germline CDR1 reads MDHEN; CDR2 reads SYDVKM. CDR3 bases: TGTGCCAGCAGTCAATCGGAGGTTTACGAGCAGTACTTC. This encodes CASSQSEVYEQYF.

V gene TRBV30 combines with J gene TRBJ2-3; D is possibly TRBD2 (5 bases). The germline gives CDR1 GTSNPN, CDR2 SVGIG (reference sequence). This CDR3 spans 14 amino acids. V gave up 0 bases and J gave up 4 bases, with 11 bases separating them. The chain's CDR3 is CAWSVAAGPDTQYF. DNA of the CDR3: TGTGCCTGGAGTGTAGCGGCGGGTCCAGATACGCAGTATTTT.

This clonotype was counted only a few times. The rearrangement joins TRBV28 to TRBJ2-5; 13 bases are shared with TRBD2. Trimming removed 6 bases from V and 0 bases from J; junction bases left unmatched: 7. The germline CDR1 and CDR2 sequences are MDHEN and SYDVKM. This CDR3 has 17 amino acids. CDR3: CASSPTSGGKYQETQYF. The CDR3 DNA is TGTGCCAGCAGCCCGACTAGCGGGGGGAAGTACCAAGAGACCCAGTACTTC.

This clonotype was observed a handful of times. V and J are TRBV5-6 and TRBJ1-1; D is possibly TRBD1 (6 bases). The CDR3 loop spans 18 amino acids. V was cut by 0 bases and J by 1 base, with 19 bases left in between. Germline V CDR1 and CDR2: SGHDT, YYEEEE. In DNA, the CDR3 is TGTGCCAGCAGCTTGGGTTCAACACCGGGACACACGAACACTGAAGCTTTCTTT. This sequence encodes CASSLGSTPGHTNTEAFF.